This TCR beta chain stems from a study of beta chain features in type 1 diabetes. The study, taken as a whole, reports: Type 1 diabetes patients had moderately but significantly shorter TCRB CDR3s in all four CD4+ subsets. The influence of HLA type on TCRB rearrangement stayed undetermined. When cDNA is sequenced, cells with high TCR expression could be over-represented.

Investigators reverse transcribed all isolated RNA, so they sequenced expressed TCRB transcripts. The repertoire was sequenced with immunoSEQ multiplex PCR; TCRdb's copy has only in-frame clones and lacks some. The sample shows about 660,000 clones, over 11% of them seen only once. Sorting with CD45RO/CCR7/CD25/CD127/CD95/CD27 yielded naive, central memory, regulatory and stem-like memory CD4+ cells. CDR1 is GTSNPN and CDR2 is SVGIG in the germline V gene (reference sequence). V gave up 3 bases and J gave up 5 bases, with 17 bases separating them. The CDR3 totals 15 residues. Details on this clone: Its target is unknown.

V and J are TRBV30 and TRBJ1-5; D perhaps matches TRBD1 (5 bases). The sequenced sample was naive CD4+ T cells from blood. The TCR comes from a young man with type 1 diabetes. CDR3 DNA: TGTGCCTGGAGCCCAGGGACGCGGGGTTATCAGCCCCAGCATTTT. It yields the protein CAWSPGTRGYQPQHF.